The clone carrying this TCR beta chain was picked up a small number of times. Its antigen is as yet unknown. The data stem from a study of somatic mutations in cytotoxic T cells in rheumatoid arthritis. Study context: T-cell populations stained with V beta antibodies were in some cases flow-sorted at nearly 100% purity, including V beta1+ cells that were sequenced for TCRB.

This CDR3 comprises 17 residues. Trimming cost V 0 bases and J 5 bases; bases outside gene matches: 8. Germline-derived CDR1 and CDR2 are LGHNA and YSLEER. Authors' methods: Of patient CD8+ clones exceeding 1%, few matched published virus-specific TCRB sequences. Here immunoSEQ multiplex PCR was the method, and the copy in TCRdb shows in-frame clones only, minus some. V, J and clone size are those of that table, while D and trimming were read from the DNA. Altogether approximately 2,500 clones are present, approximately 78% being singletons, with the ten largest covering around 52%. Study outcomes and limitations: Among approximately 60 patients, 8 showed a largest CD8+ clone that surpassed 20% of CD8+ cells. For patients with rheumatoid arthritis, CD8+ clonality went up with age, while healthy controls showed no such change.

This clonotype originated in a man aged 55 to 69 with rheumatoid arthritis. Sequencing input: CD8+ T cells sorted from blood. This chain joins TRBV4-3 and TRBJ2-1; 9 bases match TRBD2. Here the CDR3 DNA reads TGCGCCAGCAGCCAAGATTGGGCTAGCGGGGTAGACAATGAGCAGTTCTTC. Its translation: CASSQDWASGVDNEQFF.